This T cell receptor beta chain comes out of a study of cytotoxic CD8 clonotypes in ibrutinib-treated CLL. About the study: Patients attained around 25 partial and 2 complete responses; at median approximately 64 months, about 14 remained remitted while around twelve progressed. Points from the study as a whole: Treatment left the uncommon public clonotypes either contracted or stable in frequency. The study found clonality rose at ibrutinib response, then fell toward baseline at progression.

With regard to this clone: The antigen remains unidentified.

CDR3 length: 13 residues. V dropped 3 bases and J dropped 3 bases, with 8 bases sitting between them. The germline V gene encodes CDR1 SGHTA and CDR2 FQGNSA. Data came from immunoSEQ multiplex PCR; TCRdb stores just in-frame clones and leaves some out. The sample has tens of thousands of clones; about three quarters are singletons. This chain links TRBV7-2 with TRBJ2-5; TRBD1 might be the D (6 bases). The TCR sequence derives from a human donor with chronic lymphocytic leukemia. This specimen consisted of PBMCs, obtained after 12 months of ibrutinib treatment. CDR3 residues: CASSFGQKETQYF. CDR3 nucleotides: TGTGCCAGCAGCTTTGGACAGAAAGAGACCCAGTACTTC.